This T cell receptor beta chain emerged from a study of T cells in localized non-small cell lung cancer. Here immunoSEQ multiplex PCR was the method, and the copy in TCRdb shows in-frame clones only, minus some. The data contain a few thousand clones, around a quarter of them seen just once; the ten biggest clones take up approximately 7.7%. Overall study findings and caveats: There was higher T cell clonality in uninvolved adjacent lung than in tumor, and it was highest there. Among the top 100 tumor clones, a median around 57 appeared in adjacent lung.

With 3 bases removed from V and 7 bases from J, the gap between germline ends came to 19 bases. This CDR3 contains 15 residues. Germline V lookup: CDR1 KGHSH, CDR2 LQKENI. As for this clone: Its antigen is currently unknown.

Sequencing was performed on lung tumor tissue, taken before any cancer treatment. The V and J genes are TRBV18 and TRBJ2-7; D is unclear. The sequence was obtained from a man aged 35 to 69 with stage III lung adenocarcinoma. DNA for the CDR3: TGTGCCAGCTCACCCGCTCGGAATTCGGCCGGAGAGCAGTACTTC. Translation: CASSPARNSAGEQYF.